The 27 T cell receptor beta chains below were found in one sample sequenced in a study of blood T cell repertoires in COVID-19. TCRdb's copy holds only in-frame clones and misses some; the assay was immunoSEQ multiplex PCR. The table records a few hundred thousand clones, approximately 90% of them present only once. Sample: peripheral blood. The receptors come from a man aged 60 to 69 who had recovered from COVID-19.

The CDR3 DNA follows: TGTGCCAGTAGCGGGGGACTTTACTACAATGAGCAGTTCTTC. Encoded protein: CASSGGLYYNEQFF. V and J are TRBV19 and TRBJ2-1; the D gene is possibly TRBD2 (6 bases). Trimming took 6 bases from V and 3 from J, leaving 12 bases between them. Germline assignment: CDR1 LNHDA and CDR2 SQIVND (reference sequence). The CDR3 totals 14 residues.

This chain joins TRBV12-3 or TRBV12-4 and TRBJ1-6, with D unresolved. The CDR3 length is 13 residues. V gave up 1 base and J gave up 8 bases, with 6 bases separating them. CDR3 protein: CASSLDADSPLHF. As DNA, the CDR3 is TGTGCCAGCAGTTTAGACGCGGATTCACCCCTCCACTTT.

V gene TRBV4-2 combines with J gene TRBJ1-1; 12 bases align to TRBD1. CDR1 is LGHNA, CDR2 YNFKEQ, per germline. J lost 4 bases, V lost 7 bases, and 16 bases had no gene match. The CDR3 length is 18 residues. CDR3 region: CASTPRGGTGGAVTEAFF. The CDR3, as DNA: TGTGCCAGCACGCCGAGGGGGGGGACAGGGGGCGCCGTCACTGAAGCTTTCTTT.

The gene calls are TRBV4-3 and TRBJ2-3, with 11 positions matching TRBD2. The germline gives CDR1 LGHNA, CDR2 YSLEER. J was trimmed by 11 bases and V by 1 base; bases with no gene match: 5. The CDR3 runs 14 residues. The CDR3 loop is CASSQGDTSGGQYF. The CDR3 nucleotides read TGCGCCAGCAGCCAAGGGGATACTAGCGGGGGGCAGTATTTT.

This chain links TRBV23-1 with TRBJ1-1, with D uncertain. TRBV23-1 is an open reading frame whose function is uncertain. The V and J ends lost 5 bases and 0 bases respectively, with 13 bases between them. CDR3 length: 15 residues. The CDR3 DNA is TGCGCCAGCAGTACAATCAGGATCCTGAACACTGAAGCTTTCTTT. Encoded protein: CASSTIRILNTEAFF.

J is TRBJ2-3 and V is TRBV5-4; D not certain. CDR3 length: 15 amino acids. Germline values: CDR1 SGHNT, CDR2 YYREEE (reference sequence). The ends were cut back, 0 bases at V and 3 bases at J, with 11 bases in the middle. The CDR3 region is CASSLGQVITDTQYF. CDR3 DNA sequence: TGTGCCAGCAGCTTGGGGCAGGTCATAACAGATACGCAGTATTTT.

The chain is built from TRBV7-2 and TRBJ2-1; the match to TRBD2 covers 12 bases. This CDR3 region has 14 residues. With V trimmed by 7 bases and J by 10 bases, 8 bases remained unmatched. Germline CDR1 and CDR2: SGHTA and FQGNSA. DNA for the CDR3: TGTGCCAGCAATCCTAGCGGGGGGGAGCGGGAGCAGTTCTTC. Its translation: CASNPSGGEREQFF.

The chain employs TRBV11-3 and TRBJ2-1; TRBD1 matches 7 bases. The V gene end was trimmed by 5 bases and the J gene end by 5 bases; junction bases not matched to a gene: 6. CDR3 size: 14 residues. Looked up from germline, CDR1 is SGHNT and CDR2 is YENEEA. The DNA of the CDR3 is TGTGCCAGCAGCCAACGAACAGGGGACAATGAGCAGTTCTTC. Its translation: CASSQRTGDNEQFF.

The chain couples TRBV6-5 to TRBJ1-5; no reliable D call. Trimming shortened V by 9 bases and J by 6 bases, and 18 bases separated the two germline ends. CDR1 is MNHEY, CDR2 SVGAGI, per germline. The CDR3 consists of 14 residues. This chain's CDR3 is CASRAPLEGQPQHF. The CDR3 region has the DNA TGTGCCAGTCGGGCTCCTCTCGAGGGTCAGCCCCAGCATTTT.

The chain carries TRBV15 and TRBJ2-3, with TRBD2 as a possible D gene (5 bases). The CDR3 has 18 residues. Between the trimmed V and J ends, which lost 0 bases and 1 base, there was a span of 17 bases. CDR1 and CDR2 from the germline V gene are LNHNV and YYDKDF (reference sequence). The CDR3 region is CATSRDGVGDTGTDTQYF. The CDR3 region has the DNA TGTGCCACCAGCAGAGATGGGGTCGGGGATACTGGCACAGATACGCAGTATTTT.

The rearrangement uses TRBV24-1 and TRBJ1-4; D uncertain. The CDR3 is 16 residues long. The V end lost 4 bases, the J end lost 0 bases, and 11 bases lay between the germline ends. Germline V gives CDR1 KGHDR, CDR2 SFDVKD. CDR3 in amino acids: CATSDPRQSTNEKLFF. The CDR3 bases are TGTGCCACCAGTGACCCAAGACAATCAACTAATGAAAAACTGTTTTTT.

The gene calls are TRBV18 and TRBJ2-7, with 7 bases that match TRBD2. Germline V CDR1 and CDR2: KGHSH, LQKENI. The CDR3 has 14 residues. J lost 2 bases, V lost 3 bases, and 4 bases had no gene match. This CDR3 is CASSPSSGTYEQYF. Written as DNA, the CDR3 is TGTGCCAGCTCACCCTCTAGCGGCACCTACGAGCAGTACTTC. Together with reference TRBV18 and TRBJ2-7, the CDR3 gives the full variable domain: NAGVMQNPRHLVRRRGQEARLRCSPMKGHSHVYWYRQLPEEGLKFMVYLQKENIIDESGMPKERFSAEFPKEGPSILRIQQVVRGDSAAYFCASSPSSGTYEQYFGPGTRLTVT.

This clone occurred a few times. The V and J genes are TRBV7-6 and TRBJ1-3; D is uncertain. CDR3 length: 15 amino acids. V was trimmed by 1 base and J by 1 base, leaving 8 bases between them. Per the germline V gene, CDR1 is SGHVS and CDR2 is FNYEAQ. The CDR3 spells CASSLDPGSGNTIYF. The CDR3, as DNA: TGTGCCAGCAGCTTAGACCCGGGGTCTGGAAACACCATATATTTT.

V and J are TRBV7-6 and TRBJ2-1; D may be TRBD1 (5 bases). The CDR3 contains 17 residues. V was clipped by 1 base and J by 3 bases, with 16 bases between them. The germline V gene has CDR1 SGHVS and CDR2 FNYEAQ. The DNA for the CDR3 is TGTGCCAGCAGCTTAGTAGGGCAGGGCCTCCTCTACAATGAGCAGTTCTTC. Its translation is CASSLVGQGLLYNEQFF.

This sequence joins TRBV5-6 and TRBJ1-2; a weak D match, TRBD1 (5 bases). Germline CDR1 is SGHDT and CDR2 is YYEEEE. This CDR3 is built from 16 residues. Trimming shortened V by 0 bases and J by 2 bases, and 14 bases separated the two germline ends. CDR3 nucleotide sequence: TGTGCCAGCAGCTTGGCTAAGGTTCAGGGAAACTATGGCTACACCTTC. Translating gives CASSLAKVQGNYGYTF.

This chain links TRBV6-1 with TRBJ2-7; 8 positions match TRBD1. The CDR3 has 17 residues. From germline, CDR1 is MNHNS and CDR2 SASEGT. J was trimmed by 5 bases and V by 4 bases; bases with no gene match: 16. Written as DNA, the CDR3 is TGTGCCAGCAGTGCCCTGGGTTGGCAGGGGGCAAGAAACGAGCAGTACTTC. Its translation is CASSALGWQGARNEQYF.

The chain uses TRBV7-2 and TRBJ1-6; D is ambiguous. Trimming took off 1 base at V and 5 bases at J, with 9 bases between the two ends. Germline CDR1 reads SGHTA; CDR2 reads FQGNSA. The CDR3 is 15 amino acids. The CDR3 bases are TGTGCCAGCAGCTTAGGACATGCCAATAATTCACCCCTCCACTTT. This translates into CASSLGHANNSPLHF.

This clone was observed a few times. V gene TRBV7-2 combines with J gene TRBJ2-6; the D is unclear. Germline-derived CDR1 and CDR2 are SGHTA and FQGNSA. Trimming took off 5 bases at V and 0 bases at J, with 8 bases between the two ends. The CDR3 is made up of 15 amino acids. The CDR3 region is CASSNRVSGANVLTF. CDR3 bases: TGTGCCAGCAGCAACAGAGTCTCTGGGGCCAACGTCCTGACTTTC.

This chain connects TRBV11-2 to TRBJ2-7, with TRBD2 matching 8 bases. The V gene end was trimmed by 5 bases and the J gene end by 2 bases; junction bases not matched to a gene: 8. CDR3 length: 15 residues. Germline V gene lookup returns CDR1 SGHAT and CDR2 FQNNGV. The CDR3 DNA reads as TGTGCCAGCAGCCCTTTCGGGGGGGCCCCCTACGAGCAGTACTTC. The encoded protein is CASSPFGGAPYEQYF.

This chain connects TRBV19 to TRBJ1-4, with D possibly TRBD1 on 5 matching bases. CDR3 length equals 14 residues. V was trimmed by 3 bases and J by 4 bases, leaving 9 bases between them. The germline V gene encodes CDR1 LNHDA and CDR2 SQIVND (reference sequence). CDR3 in DNA: TGTGCCAGTAGTATTGGCCAGGGTAATGAAAAACTGTTTTTT. Amino acids: CASSIGQGNEKLFF.

This chain connects TRBV6-2 or TRBV6-3 to TRBJ2-1, with D perhaps TRBD1 (5 bases). The V end was cut by 2 bases, the J end by 8 bases, with 10 bases between. CDR1 and CDR2 (germline): MNHEY, SVGEGT. The CDR3 spans 13 residues. CDR3 amino acids: CASSYKGAHEQFF. CDR3 DNA sequence: TGTGCCAGCAGTTACAAAGGGGCCCATGAGCAGTTCTTC.

The gene calls are TRBV4-2 and TRBJ2-2; tentative D call: TRBD2 (6 bases). Germline V gene sequence: CDR1 LGHNA, CDR2 YNFKEQ. Between the trimmed V and J ends, which lost 3 bases and 6 bases, there was a span of 20 bases. This CDR3 is built from 17 residues. The CDR3: CASSHKSGGDGSGELFF. The DNA of the CDR3 is TGTGCCAGCAGCCATAAATCGGGCGGGGACGGGTCCGGGGAGCTGTTTTTT.

The V gene is TRBV6-2 or TRBV6-3, the J gene TRBJ2-7; D call uncertain. Germline V gives CDR1 MNHEY, CDR2 SVGEGT. V lost 5 bases and J 3 bases, leaving 23 bases between the germline ends. The CDR3 runs 17 residues. CDR3 bases: TGTGCCAGCAGTCCAAACCAGGCCCCGTGGGTGAACTACGAGCAGTACTTC. Protein product: CASSPNQAPWVNYEQYF.

This rearrangement joins TRBV2 to TRBJ1-5; D might be TRBD1 (6 bases). Trimming removed 6 bases from V and 3 bases from J, with 9 bases in between. The CDR3 covers 13 residues. Germline values: CDR1 SNHLY, CDR2 FYNNEI. The CDR3 nucleotides read TGTGCCAGCAGAGGACAGTCCAATCAGCCCCAGCATTTT. It specifies CASRGQSNQPQHF.

This chain connects TRBV21-1 to TRBJ2-3; TRBD2 reflects the table's D call only, with no check against the DNA. TRBV21-1 counts as a pseudogene. This CDR3 has 16 residues. The CDR3 DNA reads TGTGCCAGCGTAGGGCAGCGGGGGGGATGCACAGATACGCAGTATTTT. This codes for CASVGQRGGCTDTQYF.

The chain couples TRBV5-1 to TRBJ1-2; the match to TRBD1 covers 7 bases. V trimming: 2 bases; J trimming: 4 bases; junction bases outside the gene matches: 8. CDR3 length equals 15 residues. CDR1 is SGHRS, CDR2 YFSETQ, per germline. DNA of the CDR3: TGCGCCAGCAGCTTTGGACAGGAGGCCACCTATGGCTACACCTTC. This encodes CASSFGQEATYGYTF. The whole variable domain, remainder taken from reference TRBV5-1 and TRBJ1-2, is KAGVTQTPRYLIKTRGQQVTLSCSPISGHRSVSWYQQTPGQGLQFLFEYFSETQRNKGNFPGRFSGRQFSNSRSEMNVSTLELGDSALYLCASSFGQEATYGYTFGSGTRLTVV.

The rearrangement joins TRBV11-3 to TRBJ2-3, with 11 bases lining up with TRBD1. This CDR3 is 15 amino acids long. Germline CDR1 and CDR2: SGHNT and YENEEA. The V gene end was trimmed by 5 bases and the J gene end by 4 bases; junction bases not matched to a gene: 5. In DNA, the CDR3 is TGTGCCAGCAGCCCTGGACAGGGGGCATCAGATACGCAGTATTTT. Its protein is CASSPGQGASDTQYF.